The 21 T cell receptor beta chains below come from one sample, sequenced in a study of CD8+ T cells in alopecia areata. cDNA serving as the sequencing template came from extracted, reverse transcribed RNA. Generated by immunoSEQ multiplex PCR, the TCRdb table keeps only in-frame clones and is missing some. The table shows about 200,000 clones, with about three fifths occurring only once. Described treatment: oral pan-JAK inhibitor, 5-10 mg twice daily. The sequencing here drew on CD4+ T cells sorted from blood, taken at week 4, from a patient treated with tofacitinib. Receptors originate from a human donor with alopecia areata.

The rearrangement uses TRBV7-2 and TRBJ2-5, with 13 nucleotides matching TRBD2. CDR1 SGHTA and CDR2 FQGNSA come from the germline V gene. This CDR3 has 13 amino acids. V lost 8 bases to trimming and J lost 4 bases; unmatched junction nucleotides: 1. CDR3 amino acids: CASRLAGGETQYF. DNA of the CDR3: TGTGCCAGCCGACTAGCGGGGGGAGAGACCCAGTACTTC.

J is TRBJ1-6 and V is TRBV27; D gene unclear. Trimming pared 4 bases from V and 2 bases from J, leaving 12 bases between. Looked up from germline, CDR1 is MNHEY and CDR2 is SMNVEV (reference sequence). The CDR3 length is 16 residues. The CDR3 nucleotides are TGTGCCAGCAGTTCCGAGGACGGACCCTATAATTCACCCCTCCACTTT. This encodes CASSSEDGPYNSPLHF.

The V and J genes are TRBV29-1 and TRBJ2-7; 8 positions agree with TRBD1. The germline gives CDR1 SQVTM, CDR2 ANQGSEA. J gave up 5 bases and V 4 bases, and 4 bases lay outside the gene matches. CDR3 length: 12 amino acids. CDR3 coding DNA: TGCAGCGTTGTGCCAGGGGGCAACGAGCAGTACTTC. The encoded protein is CSVVPGGNEQYF.

The chain employs TRBV29-1 and TRBJ1-1, with unresolved D. The V and J ends lost 5 bases and 1 base respectively, with 8 bases between them. Germline lookup yields CDR1 SQVTM and CDR2 ANQGSEA. This CDR3 contains 12 residues. CDR3 DNA: TGCAGCGTTTGTGTCGCGAACACTGAAGCTTTCTTT. Amino acids: CSVCVANTEAFF.

The chain is built from TRBV5-1 and TRBJ2-3, with 9 bases matching TRBD1. The V and J ends lost 0 bases and 5 bases, in that order; junction bases with no gene match: 4. The CDR3 extends over 15 amino acids. From germline, CDR1 is SGHRS and CDR2 YFSETQ. CDR3 protein: CASSLAGQGLDTQYF. As DNA, the CDR3 is TGCGCCAGCAGCTTGGCTGGACAGGGGTTAGATACGCAGTATTTT.

The count of this clone is one. The genes are TRBV29-1 and TRBJ2-5; 8 positions match TRBD1. Gene TRBJ2-7 matches the end of the DNA better, so the J call may be wrong. The CDR3 sequence is 12 residues long. CDR1 is SQVTM, CDR2 ANQGSEA, per germline. The CDR3 sequence: CSVRTGRYEQYF. The CDR3 coding sequence is TGCAGCGTTCGGACAGGGAGGTACGAGCAGTACTTC.

The J gene is TRBJ2-5, the V gene TRBV19; D uncertain. Trimming took off 4 bases at V and 4 bases at J, with 16 bases between the two ends. The CDR3 covers 15 residues. CDR1 and CDR2 (germline): LNHDA, SQIVND (reference sequence). Here the CDR3 reads CASSSKGYRAETQYF. The CDR3 DNA is TGTGCCAGTAGTAGCAAGGGCTATAGGGCAGAGACCCAGTACTTC.

Worth noting for this clone: The sample has other DNA sequences that encode this CDR3 too. V is TRBV29-1 and J is TRBJ2-1; D is unresolved. The V end was cut by 7 bases, the J end by 4 bases, with 11 bases between. The germline CDR1 and CDR2 sequences are SQVTM and ANQGSEA. CDR3 length: 12 amino acids. In DNA, the CDR3 is TGCAGCGGTGGCCAACAGTACAATGAGCAGTTCTTC. The encoded protein is CSGGQQYNEQFF.

This clone turned up a few times. V and J are TRBV29-1 and TRBJ2-2; D might be TRBD1 (5 bases). Germline-derived CDR1 and CDR2 are SQVTM and ANQGSEA. Trimming removed 0 bases from V and 6 bases from J, with 5 bases in between. The CDR3 contains 12 residues. The CDR3 region has the DNA TGCAGCGTTGAAGAGGGGCCCGGGGAGCTGTTTTTT. Amino acid sequence: CSVEEGPGELFF.

The genes are TRBV5-1 and TRBJ2-7; TRBD2 is a possible D gene (5 bases). The CDR3 consists of 13 residues. Trimming shortened V by 0 bases and J by 5 bases, and 9 bases separated the two germline ends. Looked up from germline, CDR1 is SGHRS and CDR2 is YFSETQ. DNA of the CDR3: TGCGCCAGCAGCTTGGCCGGGAACCACGAGCAGTACTTC. This translates into CASSLAGNHEQYF.

The rearrangement uses TRBV4-3 and TRBJ1-1; D ambiguous. V was trimmed by 0 bases and J by 0 bases, leaving 11 bases between them. CDR1 and CDR2 (germline): LGHNA, YSLEER. The CDR3 is 16 residues long. CDR3 coding DNA: TGCGCCAGCAGCCAAGATATGGCCGCTCTGAACACTGAAGCTTTCTTT. This codes for CASSQDMAALNTEAFF.

The J gene is TRBJ1-2, the V gene TRBV6-6; D is undetermined. Looked up from germline, CDR1 is MNHNY and CDR2 is SVGAGI (reference sequence). CDR3 length equals 12 residues. V was shortened by 4 bases and J by 8 bases, with 11 bases between the two germline ends. CDR3 region: CASSFNRHGYTF. CDR3 DNA sequence: TGTGCCAGCAGTTTCAACCGACACGGCTACACCTTC.

The V gene is TRBV10-3, the J gene TRBJ2-7; the match to TRBD2 covers 8 bases. The germline gives CDR1 ENHRY, CDR2 SYGVKD. The CDR3 is made up of 13 amino acids. Unmatched junction bases numbered 10, after V lost 10 bases and J lost 5 bases. Here the CDR3 DNA reads TGTGCCAACGCCGGGACTAGTGTCGACGAGCAGTACTTC. This codes for CANAGTSVDEQYF.

V and J are TRBV4-3 and TRBJ1-1; D is unresolved. Germline CDR1 reads LGHNA; CDR2 reads YSLEER. The CDR3 spans 15 residues. Trimming cost V 0 bases and J 1 base, with 9 bases left between them. The CDR3 sequence: CASSQESRQNTEAFF. The DNA of the CDR3 is TGCGCCAGCAGCCAAGAATCCAGGCAGAACACTGAAGCTTTCTTT.

Remarks on this clone: Other nucleotide sequences from this sample produce the same CDR3. The chain uses TRBV29-1 and TRBJ1-1, with D unclear. V was shortened by 4 bases and J by 0 bases, with 3 bases between the two germline ends. Germline-derived CDR1 and CDR2 are SQVTM and ANQGSEA. The length of the CDR3 is 11 residues. The CDR3 protein is CSVVVNTEAFF. Here the CDR3 DNA reads TGCAGCGTTGTTGTGAACACTGAAGCTTTCTTT.

The rearrangement joins TRBV2 to TRBJ1-1; possible D gene TRBD1, 5 bases. The CDR3 sequence is 14 residues long. Trimming shortened V by 6 bases and J by 0 bases, and 11 bases separated the two germline ends. Germline loops: CDR1 SNHLY, CDR2 FYNNEI. The CDR3 is CASRSRVLNTEAFF. The CDR3 nucleotides are TGTGCCAGCAGATCCAGGGTGCTGAACACTGAAGCTTTCTTT. The full variable domain, with the rest looked up from reference TRBV2 and TRBJ1-1, is EPEVTQTPSHQVTQMGQEVILRCVPISNHLYFYWYRQILGQKVEFLVSFYNNEISEKSEIFDDQFSVERPDGSNFTLKIRSTKLEDSAMYFCASRSRVLNTEAFFGQGTRLTVV.

The genes are TRBV30 and TRBJ1-4, with 10 bases matching TRBD1. The junction had 7 bases not matched to a gene; V was cut back by 6 bases and J by 6 bases. The CDR3 contains 14 residues. CDR1 and CDR2 from the germline V gene are GTSNPN and SVGIG (reference sequence). The CDR3 protein is CACPADRGHEKLFF. The CDR3 coding sequence is TGTGCCTGCCCCGCTGACAGGGGGCATGAAAAACTGTTTTTT.

V and J are TRBV29-1 and TRBJ1-1; D gene uncertain. Germline CDR1 reads SQVTM; CDR2 reads ANQGSEA. The V gene lost 7 bases and the J gene lost 3 bases, with 9 bases spanning the gap. The CDR3 totals 11 residues. CDR3 nucleotide sequence: TGCAGCGGGAGATGGGACACTGAAGCTTTCTTT. It encodes CSGRWDTEAFF.

This clone has only a few counts. This rearrangement joins TRBV4-1 to TRBJ2-5; D unclear. The germline V gene encodes CDR1 MGHRA and CDR2 YSYEKL. The CDR3 is made up of 14 amino acids. V was pared by 0 bases and J by 4 bases, with 9 bases between. The CDR3 sequence is CASSQDPQLETQYF. Here the CDR3 DNA reads TGCGCCAGCAGCCAAGATCCCCAGCTAGAGACCCAGTACTTC.

V is TRBV7-9 and J is TRBJ2-5; D gene unclear. The CDR3 extends over 14 amino acids. Between the trimmed V and J ends, which lost 0 bases and 5 bases, there was a span of 10 bases. In germline, CDR1 is SEHNR, CDR2 FQNEAQ (reference sequence). The DNA of the CDR3 is TGTGCCAGCAGCTTAGCGGGCTTGAGGGAGACCCAGTACTTC. Encoded protein: CASSLAGLRETQYF. The whole variable domain, filled in from reference TRBV7-9 and TRBJ2-5, reads DTGVSQNPRHKITKRGQNVTFRCDPISEHNRLYWYRQTLGQGPEFLTYFQNEAQLEKSRLLSDRFSAERPKGSFSTLEIQRTEQGDSAMYLCASSLAGLRETQYFGPGTRLLVL.

The V gene is TRBV11-3, the J gene TRBJ2-5; 7 nucleotides agree with TRBD1. The CDR3 has 15 residues. V was pared by 1 base and J by 4 bases, with 6 bases of the junction left unmatched. Looked up from germline, CDR1 is SGHNT and CDR2 is YENEEA. CDR3 sequence (DNA): TGTGCCAGCAGCTTAGGACAGGGAAGTGGAGAGACCCAGTACTTC. Protein sequence: CASSLGQGSGETQYF.